The 5 T cell receptor beta chains below come from one sample, sequenced in a study of T cells in Graves' hyperthyroidism and ophthalmopathy. Amplification targeted TCR beta CDR3 regions from RNA transcripts. In the first-round RT-PCR of the TCR CDR3, the HTBI primer set was used. TCRdb re-called the multiplex PCR reads through MiXCR, storing one row per CDR3 protein. The table records about 640,000 distinct CDR3 sequences, around 20% of them present only once. The sample comprised blood. These receptor sequences come from a man aged 30 to 39 with Graves' ophthalmopathy.

For the CDR3, the DNA is TGTGCCAGTGACAGGGGGCGAAAAGAGACCCAGTACTTC. This codes for CASDRGRKETQYF. This chain connects TRBV2 to TRBJ2-5; 10 positions match TRBD1. CDR3 length: 13 residues. J lost 3 bases, V lost 9 bases, and 4 bases had no gene match. CDR1 is SNHLY and CDR2 is FYNNEI in the germline V gene.

The sample holds a few counts of this clonotype. The CDR3 sequence is CASDASGTGGVGTEAFF. CDR3 nucleotides: TGTGCCAGCGATGCTTCCGGGACAGGGGGCGTAGGGACTGAAGCTTTCTTT. This chain links TRBV6-2 or TRBV6-3 with TRBJ1-1, with TRBD1 matching over 12 bases. Per the germline V gene, CDR1 is MNHEY and CDR2 is SVGEGT. The CDR3 spans 17 residues. V dropped 8 bases and J dropped 5; count of bases not matched to a gene: 15.

The rearrangement uses TRBV4-2 and TRBJ2-5; D uncertain. The CDR3 has 15 amino acids. Germline V CDR1 and CDR2: LGHNA, YNFKEQ. Trimming took off 0 bases at V and 4 bases at J, with 12 bases between the two ends. CDR3 in DNA: TGTGCCAGCAGCCAAGATCTGATCAGGATAGAGACCCAGTACTTC. Encoded protein: CASSQDLIRIETQYF.

The table lists this clonotype with many counts. V usage is TRBV3-1 and J usage is TRBJ2-3, with 8 bases that match TRBD2. The germline V gene encodes CDR1 LGHDT and CDR2 YNNKEL (reference sequence). The CDR3 is 17 amino acids. Trimming cost V 3 bases and J 3 bases; bases outside gene matches: 11. CDR3 region: CASSQTNIAGWTDTQYF. The CDR3 DNA sequence: TGTGCCAGCAGCCAGACCAACATAGCGGGGTGGACAGATACGCAGTATTTT.

The sample holds a few counts of this clonotype. This chain joins TRBV14 and TRBJ2-2, with TRBD2 as a possible D gene (5 bases). V gave up 0 bases and J gave up 5 bases, with 7 bases separating them. CDR1 and CDR2 (germline): SGHDN, FVKESK. This CDR3 contains 14 residues. CDR3 amino acids: CASSQEAVTGELFF. The CDR3 region has the DNA TGTGCCAGCAGCCAAGAAGCGGTTACCGGGGAGCTGTTTTTT. The entire variable domain, with the rest obtained from reference TRBV14 and TRBJ2-2, is as follows: EAGVTQFPSHSVIEKGQTVTLRCDPISGHDNLYWYRRVMGKEIKFLLHFVKESKQDESGMPNNRFLAERTGGTYSTLKVQPAELEDSGVYFCASSQEAVTGELFFGEGSRLTVL.